This T cell receptor beta chain was sequenced for a study of blood T cell repertoires in COVID-19. Across the whole study: Specimens from acute and convalescent COVID-19 originated in the United States, Italy and Spain.

Generated by immunoSEQ multiplex PCR, the TCRdb table keeps only in-frame clones and is missing some. The sample has 220,000 or so clones, roughly 80% seen once. V gave up 5 bases and J gave up 8 bases; unmatched junction bases: 7. Germline lookup yields CDR1 SEHNR and CDR2 FQNEAQ (reference sequence). The CDR3 has 14 residues. Sequenced sample: peripheral blood. The chain uses TRBV7-9 and TRBJ2-1, with 9 positions matching TRBD2. The source is a woman at least 80 years old with COVID-19, enrolled during active disease. CDR3 sequence: CASSARTSVDEQFF. CDR3 bases: TGTGCCAGCAGCGCAAGGACTAGCGTGGATGAGCAGTTCTTC.